This note documents a single T cell receptor beta chain sequence. Its antigen is unknown. This sample stems from a study of graft-versus-host responses after intestinal transplantation. About the study: Recipients obtained multivisceral, liver-intestinal, or isolated intestinal transplants. Once they had received anti-thymocyte globulin induction, all recipients took tacrolimus and steroids for approximately 3 years.

Intraepithelial lymphocytes and lamina propria lymphocytes were released through processing of graft tissue. The study, taken as a whole, reports: Marrow from the recipient contained GvH clones, some of which had appeared first in ileum or blood.

Clones were read by immunoSEQ multiplex PCR, and TCRdb kept only the in-frame ones, dropping some. Of roughly 23,000 clones detected, around 78% appear once; the ten largest clones hold approximately 3.3%. This CDR3 has 16 amino acids. J was trimmed by 5 bases and V by 3 bases; bases with no gene match: 5. Germline CDR1 SGDLS, CDR2 YYNGEE. This sequence originates from a human patient who received an intestinal transplant, so some T cells may come from the graft donor. This chain uses TRBV9 with TRBJ2-5; 15 nucleotides align to TRBD2. The sample here was ileum tissue, taken 12 days after intestinal transplant. CDR3 sequence (DNA): TGTGCCAGCAGCGAGGGACTAGCGGGAGGCCGGGAGACCCAGTACTTC. Encoded protein: CASSEGLAGGRETQYF.